This TCR beta chain appears in the sequencing data of a study of blood T cell repertoires in COVID-19. The germline gives CDR1 SGHNT, CDR2 YENEEA. The CDR3 length is 14 residues. The J segment lost 5 bases and the V segment lost 5 bases, leaving 7 bases of the junction unmatched. The method was immunoSEQ multiplex PCR; TCRdb's version includes in-frame clones alone and lacks a portion of them. The sample records more than 120,000 clones, more than 75% being singletons. The chain couples TRBV11-3 to TRBJ1-1; TRBD1 aligns across 8 bases. The sample consisted of peripheral blood. This TCR came from a human donor in a cohort sampled during active COVID-19. The CDR3 bases are TGTGCCAGCAGCCTCACAGGGGGGGAGACTGAAGCTTTCTTT. Translation: CASSLTGGETEAFF.